This passage covers 11 T cell receptor beta chains from one sample sequenced in a study of blood T cell repertoires in COVID-19. Profiling relied on immunoSEQ multiplex PCR, and the TCRdb table lists in-frame clones only, not all of them. Here the sample spans tens of thousands of clones, roughly 86% being singletons. The sample consisted of peripheral blood. The receptor set was obtained from a human donor with active COVID-19. The donor label of this sample is uncertain.

Written as DNA, the CDR3 is TGTGCCAGCAGTGAAGCCGGGTCCCCTTCCCTCAACTATGGCTACACCTTC. This sequence encodes CASSEAGSPSLNYGYTF. The rearrangement uses TRBV25-1 and TRBJ1-2; unclear D gene. V was clipped by 2 bases and J by 2 bases, with 18 bases between them. Germline V gene data show CDR1 as MGHDK and CDR2 as SYGVNS. The CDR3 is made up of 17 amino acids.

The CDR3 DNA reads as TGCGCCAGCAGCCAAGATAGCCGGGGGGATTTGAGCGAGCAGTACTTC. It translates to CASSQDSRGDLSEQYF. V and J are TRBV4-1 and TRBJ2-7, with TRBD2 identical over 7 bases. The CDR3 is made up of 16 amino acids. Looked up from germline, CDR1 is MGHRA and CDR2 is YSYEKL. The V gene end was trimmed by 0 bases and the J gene end by 6 bases; junction bases not matched to a gene: 11.

The V gene is TRBV7-3, the J gene TRBJ2-5; tentative D call: TRBD1 (5 bases). Trimming took 2 bases from V and 3 from J, leaving 13 bases between them. This CDR3 has 15 amino acids. The germline gives CDR1 SGHTA, CDR2 FQGTGA. In DNA form, the CDR3 reads TGTGCCAGCAGCTTACTGGCCGACAGAAAAGAGACCCAGTACTTC. Amino acid sequence: CASSLLADRKETQYF.

This clone was picked up one time. This rearrangement joins TRBV6-2 or TRBV6-3 to TRBJ2-3; no definite D call. The CDR3 totals 13 residues. V was cut by 4 bases and J by 0 bases, with 5 bases left in between. From germline, CDR1 is MNHEY and CDR2 SVGEGT. CDR3 coding DNA: TGTGCCAGCAGTTCGTTCAGCACAGATACGCAGTATTTT. It is translated as CASSSFSTDTQYF.

V gene TRBV19 combines with J gene TRBJ1-1; 9 positions match TRBD1. V trimming: 6 bases; J trimming: 4 bases; junction bases outside the gene matches: 6. The CDR3 totals 14 residues. Germline CDR1 reads LNHDA; CDR2 reads SQIVND (reference sequence). The CDR3 reads CASSPDRGSTEAFF. The CDR3 bases are TGTGCCAGTAGCCCGGACAGGGGAAGCACTGAAGCTTTCTTT.

The rearrangement uses TRBV2 and TRBJ1-6; D unresolved. Trimming left V 7 bases short and J 5 bases short, with 12 bases between. This CDR3 contains 14 residues. The germline V gene has CDR1 SNHLY and CDR2 FYNNEI. In DNA form, the CDR3 reads TGTGCCAGCATCCCACTGATAGATAATTCACCCCTCCACTTT. As protein: CASIPLIDNSPLHF.

This chain links TRBV9 with TRBJ2-7; 7 bases agree with TRBD2. The germline V gene has CDR1 SGDLS and CDR2 YYNGEE. Trimming took 0 bases from V and 2 from J; bases not matched to a gene: 14. The CDR3 extends over 18 amino acids. The CDR3 loop is CASSVAPSTAGLTYEQYF. In DNA, the CDR3 is TGTGCCAGCAGCGTAGCCCCCAGTACAGCGGGATTGACCTACGAGCAGTACTTC.

The rearrangement links TRBV5-1 to TRBJ2-3, with 9 bases matching TRBD1. V was pared by 3 bases and J by 0 bases, with 8 bases of the junction left unmatched. CDR1 and CDR2 from the germline V gene are SGHRS and YFSETQ. This CDR3 has 17 amino acids. Here the CDR3 DNA reads TGCGCCAGCAGCTCCAGGCCACAGGGGGCTAGCACAGATACGCAGTATTTT. As protein: CASSSRPQGASTDTQYF.

The chain uses TRBV28 and TRBJ1-1; maybe TRBD1 (5 bases). In germline, CDR1 is MDHEN, CDR2 SYDVKM. The CDR3 has 13 amino acids. Trimming took off 5 bases at V and 4 bases at J, with 11 bases between the two ends. CDR3 sequence (DNA): TGTGCCAGCAGTCCCGGGGGGGGCACTGAAGCTTTCTTT. Encoded protein: CASSPGGGTEAFF.

The rearrangement joins TRBV5-1 to TRBJ2-3, with D tentatively TRBD1 (7 bases). V lost 3 bases, J lost 2 bases, and 19 bases lay in between. Germline values: CDR1 SGHRS, CDR2 YFSETQ. This CDR3 region has 17 residues. In nucleotides, the CDR3 is TGCGCCAGCAGCTCGATGCGGGACAGCGCTTACACAGATACGCAGTATTTT. It encodes CASSSMRDSAYTDTQYF.

There are a few counts of this clone. The chain couples TRBV7-3 to TRBJ2-2; D is perhaps TRBD2 (6 bases). The CDR3 runs 15 residues. Trimming took 2 bases from V and 12 from J, leaving 19 bases between them. CDR1 and CDR2 (germline): SGHTA, FQGTGA. The CDR3 DNA reads as TGTGCCAGCAGCTTAGGTAAGGGCGGGAATACCCAGCTGTTTTTT. Protein: CASSLGKGGNTQLFF.